This entry lists 21 T cell receptor beta chains sequenced from one sample in a study of human T cells and chemical hapten exposure. Time point: patch test 3, about 24 weeks after DPC sensitization. Documented treatment: therapeutic diphenylcyclopropenone sensitization with weekly scalp DPC. TCRdb analysed the RACE reads with MiXCR anew, one entry per CDR3 protein. This sample has tens of thousands of distinct CDR3 sequences; approximately 10% occur once, and the top ten carry approximately 1.4%. This sample comprised whole blood, obtained in connection with sensitization to the hapten diphenylcyclopropenone (DPC). Receptors were obtained from a woman aged 45-65 years with alopecia areata. Some clones in this sample may be carry-over from other donors' samples.

The chain carries TRBV12-5 and TRBJ1-5; D call uncertain. Trimming pared 4 bases from V and 1 base from J, leaving 5 bases between. The CDR3 totals 13 residues. The germline gives CDR1 LGHNT, CDR2 FRNRAP. CDR3 sequence reads: CASGYGSNQPQHF. In DNA form, the CDR3 reads TGTGCTAGTGGTTACGGGAGCAATCAGCCCCAGCATTTT.

This clonotype occurred a few times. The chain links TRBV6-2 or TRBV6-3 to TRBJ2-7; D unclear. V was pared by 3 bases and J by 3 bases, with 15 bases between. CDR1 MNHEY and CDR2 SVGEGT come from the germline V gene. The CDR3 is made up of 15 amino acids. The CDR3 reads CASSYSTGYNYEQYF. Here the CDR3 DNA reads TGTGCCAGCAGTTATTCCACTGGATATAACTACGAGCAGTACTTC.

In its sample, this clonotype was seen many times. The chain has TRBV6-4 and TRBJ2-5, with 8 bases that match TRBD1. Germline assignment: CDR1 MRHNA and CDR2 SNTAGT. Trimming took 2 bases from V and 1 from J; bases not matched to a gene: 6. This CDR3 has 16 residues. Written as DNA, the CDR3 is TGTGCCAGCAGTGACCAGGCAGGGGGCGGCCAAGAGACCCAGTACTTC. Its protein product is CASSDQAGGGQETQYF.

The chain recombines TRBV12-3 or TRBV12-4 with TRBJ2-3; TRBD2 is a possible D gene (5 bases). Deletions cut 4 bases from V and 0 bases from J, with 14 bases between. This CDR3 has 16 amino acids. CDR3 sequence (DNA): TGTGCCAGCAGTTCACCGGGCCTAGCTAGCACAGATACGCAGTATTTT. Residues: CASSSPGLASTDTQYF.

This clonotype was picked up a small number of times. The rearrangement uses TRBV10-3 and TRBJ1-2, with D perhaps TRBD1 (5 bases). V was pared by 4 bases and J by 4 bases, with 10 bases between. Germline V CDR1 and CDR2: ENHRY, SYGVKD. The length of the CDR3 is 13 residues. The CDR3 coding sequence is TGTGCCATCAGTGCGGGACGGATCTATGGCTACACCTTC. The encoded protein is CAISAGRIYGYTF.

This clonotype occurred many times. The chain has TRBV7-2 and TRBJ2-5, with 7 positions matching TRBD2. The length of the CDR3 is 15 residues. The germline V gene has CDR1 SGHTA and CDR2 FQGNSA. The V and J ends lost 4 bases and 2 bases, in that order; junction bases with no gene match: 7. CDR3 DNA: TGTGCCAGCAGCTCCCTAGGTAGCGGGCAAGAGACCCAGTACTTC. Translation: CASSSLGSGQETQYF.

This sequence joins TRBV29-1 and TRBJ2-3; D is possibly TRBD2 (6 bases). The CDR3 covers 12 residues. Germline assignment: CDR1 SQVTM and CDR2 ANQGSEA. V was shortened by 6 bases and J by 10 bases, with 17 bases between the two germline ends. The CDR3 region is CSVGDSSTPQYF. In DNA form, the CDR3 reads TGCAGCGTAGGGGACTCATCCACGCCGCAGTATTTT.

The table lists this clonotype with a few counts. This rearrangement joins TRBV12-5 to TRBJ2-2, with D hard to call. The germline V gene has CDR1 LGHNT and CDR2 FRNRAP. CDR3 length equals 13 residues. Trimming stripped 5 bases from V and 7 bases from J, with 11 bases between. Here the CDR3 DNA reads TGTGCTAGTGGTCGTAACGCGGACGGGGAGCTGTTTTTT. This sequence encodes CASGRNADGELFF.

Many counts were recorded for this clonotype. This chain uses TRBV20-1 with TRBJ2-3; 9 nucleotides line up with TRBD1. The CDR3 is 16 residues long. Germline V CDR1 and CDR2: DFQATT, SNEGSKA (reference sequence). V trimming: 5 bases; J trimming: 4 bases; junction bases outside the gene matches: 13. CDR3 nucleotide sequence: TGCAGTGCTCCTTCCGGGACAGGGAGGAGGTCAGATACGCAGTATTTT. Amino acids: CSAPSGTGRRSDTQYF.

This clonotype was counted between two and nine times. The CDR3 spells CASRGRAQSSYEQYF. The CDR3 DNA sequence: TGTGCCAGCAGAGGCCGGGCTCAGAGCTCCTACGAGCAGTACTTC. The gene calls are TRBV6-2 or TRBV6-3 and TRBJ2-7; unclear D gene. Trimming shortened V by 6 bases and J by 0 bases, and 15 bases separated the two germline ends. This CDR3 comprises 15 residues. Germline V gene lookup returns CDR1 MNHEY and CDR2 SVGEGT.

Ten or more counts support this clonotype. The rearrangement uses TRBV23-1 and TRBJ1-1; D not certain. TRBV23-1 carries the ORF label, with uncertain function. Trimming removed 2 bases from V and 0 bases from J, with 13 bases in between. The CDR3 consists of 16 residues. The CDR3 here is CASSQLPGQVNTEAFF. The CDR3 nucleotides are TGCGCCAGCAGTCAACTACCCGGCCAGGTGAACACTGAAGCTTTCTTT.

Turning to this clonotype: Its ends do not fully match the called genes, so a read error is possible. The chain combines TRBV6-5 with TRBJ1-1, with a tentative D call TRBD1 (5 bases). The CDR3 covers 13 residues. The germline CDR1 and CDR2 sequences are MNHEY and SVGAGI. CDR3 nucleotides: TGTGCCAGCTGTGGCCAGGGCTACACTGGAGCTTTCTTT. It is translated as CASCGQGYTGAFF.

CDR3 region: CSAVATEAWQFF. The CDR3 nucleotides read TGCAGTGCTGTAGCGACCGAGGCTTGGCAGTTCTTC. The V and J genes are TRBV20-1 and TRBJ2-1, with D possibly being TRBD2 (5 bases). The germline gives CDR1 DFQATT, CDR2 SNEGSKA (reference sequence). The CDR3 is made up of 12 amino acids. The V and J ends lost 5 bases and 12 bases respectively, with 17 bases between them.

This chain links TRBV29-1 with TRBJ1-2, with TRBD1 matching over 11 bases. V shed 8 bases, J shed 5 bases, and the junction held 4 bases outside the gene matches. Germline lookup yields CDR1 SQVTM and CDR2 ANQGSEA. The CDR3 extends over 12 amino acids. The CDR3 here is CSLGQGGYGYTF. CDR3 bases: TGCAGCCTGGGACAGGGGGGATATGGCTACACCTTC.

This rearrangement joins TRBV29-1 to TRBJ2-4, with 8 bases that match TRBD2. With V trimmed by 6 bases and J by 8 bases, 6 bases remained unmatched. Germline V gene sequence: CDR1 SQVTM, CDR2 ANQGSEA. The CDR3 sequence is 12 residues long. Written as DNA, the CDR3 is TGCAGCGTAACTAGAGCGGGGGACATTCAGTACTTC. It yields the protein CSVTRAGDIQYF. Based on the CDR3 plus reference TRBV29-1 and TRBJ2-4, the full variable domain is SAVISQKPSRDICQRGTSLTIQCQVDSQVTMMFWYRQQPGQSLTLIATANQGSEATYESGFVIDKFPISRPNLTFSTLTVSNMSPEDSSIYLCSVTRAGDIQYFGAGTRLSVL.

The chain couples TRBV19 to TRBJ2-5; 11 bases are shared with TRBD2. Unmatched junction bases numbered 8, after V lost 6 bases and J lost 5 bases. The CDR3 totals 15 residues. From germline, CDR1 is LNHDA and CDR2 SQIVND (reference sequence). CDR3 protein: CASSALSGGAETQYF. DNA of the CDR3: TGTGCCAGTAGCGCGCTTAGCGGGGGGGCGGAGACCCAGTACTTC.

This clonotype was observed a few times. J is TRBJ2-7 and V is TRBV7-9; 10 bases are a match to TRBD1. CDR1 is SEHNR, CDR2 FQNEAQ, per germline (reference sequence). The CDR3 sequence is 13 residues long. V shed 6 bases, J shed 5 bases, and the junction held 4 bases outside the gene matches. CDR3 bases: TGTGCCAGCAGGGACAGGGGGGTCGACGAGCAGTACTTC. As protein: CASRDRGVDEQYF.

This clonotype has a count of ten or more. V is TRBV5-4 and J is TRBJ2-3; TRBD2 aligns across 7 bases. The CDR3 contains 15 residues. V lost 4 bases, J lost 2 bases, and 7 bases stayed unmatched. Germline assignment: CDR1 SGHNT and CDR2 YYREEE (reference sequence). CDR3 region: CASSGAGTYTDTQYF. In DNA, the CDR3 is TGTGCCAGCAGCGGAGCGGGGACCTACACAGATACGCAGTATTTT.

The V gene is TRBV12-3 or TRBV12-4, the J gene TRBJ1-1, with D possibly matching TRBD1 (5 bases). This CDR3 contains 15 residues. Trimming shortened V by 5 bases and J by 2 bases, and 15 bases separated the two germline ends. CDR3 bases: TGTGCCAGCAGTCCCCTCATTGGGGGAAACACTGAAGCTTTCTTT. Protein sequence: CASSPLIGGNTEAFF.

The CDR3 protein is CASLLTYNSPLHF. Here the CDR3 DNA reads TGTGCCAGCCTTCTTACCTATAATTCACCCCTCCACTTT. The chain joins TRBV25-1 to TRBJ1-6; unclear D gene. The CDR3 has 13 amino acids. The V end lost 8 bases, the J end lost 2 bases, and 7 bases lay between the germline ends. CDR1 is MGHDK and CDR2 is SYGVNS in the germline V gene.

The rearrangement joins TRBV18 to TRBJ2-6, with a weak D call TRBD1 (6 bases). V dropped 4 bases and J dropped 2 bases, with 12 bases sitting between them. Per the germline V gene, CDR1 is KGHSH and CDR2 is LQKENI. The CDR3 is 16 amino acids. CDR3 loop: CASSQNRVAGANVLTF. The DNA of the CDR3 is TGTGCCAGCTCACAGAACAGGGTCGCTGGGGCCAACGTCCTGACTTTC.